One sample yielded the 4 T cell receptor beta chains listed below, sequenced in a study of blood T cell repertoires in COVID-19. TCRdb's table, derived via immunoSEQ multiplex PCR, lists solely in-frame clones and lacks some. The table lists roughly 350,000 clones, roughly 86% of them singletons. Sequenced material: peripheral blood. The receptor set was obtained from a woman aged 70-85 years with COVID-19, enrolled during active disease.

The gene calls are TRBV11-2 and TRBJ1-1; 7 bases fit TRBD1. This CDR3 is built from 16 residues. The germline CDR1 and CDR2 sequences are SGHAT and FQNNGV. J gave up 2 bases and V 5 bases, and 11 bases lay outside the gene matches. The CDR3 loop is CASSLRTGRDNTEAFF. CDR3 bases: TGTGCCAGCAGCCTCCGGACAGGTAGGGACAACACTGAAGCTTTCTTT.

This rearrangement joins TRBV30 to TRBJ1-2, with D possibly matching TRBD1 (5 bases). The germline gives CDR1 GTSNPN, CDR2 SVGIG (reference sequence). V was pared by 2 bases and J by 10 bases, with 17 bases between. CDR3 length: 13 residues. The CDR3 loop is CAWSYKSGSVYTF. CDR3 in DNA: TGTGCCTGGAGTTACAAATCAGGGTCCGTCTACACCTTC.

The chain has TRBV5-5 and TRBJ1-5, with D possibly TRBD1 on 6 matching bases. CDR1 is SGHKS and CDR2 is YYEKEE in the germline V gene (reference sequence). V was clipped by 3 bases and J by 0 bases, with 10 bases between them. The CDR3 length is 15 residues. The CDR3 DNA reads as TGTGCCAGCAGCTCCCAACAGGGTAGCAATCAGCCCCAGCATTTT. Residues: CASSSQQGSNQPQHF.

The chain employs TRBV7-9 and TRBJ1-4; TRBD1 aligns across 7 bases. Germline V gene data show CDR1 as SEHNR and CDR2 as FQNEAQ (reference sequence). The CDR3 runs 16 residues. V lost 1 base and J lost 7; bases outside the gene matches: 9. The CDR3 reads CASSLGSTGIREKLFF. Written as DNA, the CDR3 is TGTGCCAGCAGCTTAGGGTCGACAGGGATACGTGAAAAACTGTTTTTT. The variable domain in full, with the rest retrieved from reference TRBV7-9 and TRBJ1-4, is DTGVSQNPRHKITKRGQNVTFRCDPISEHNRLYWYRQTLGQGPEFLTYFQNEAQLEKSRLLSDRFSAERPKGSFSTLEIQRTEQGDSAMYLCASSLGSTGIREKLFFGSGTQLSVL.